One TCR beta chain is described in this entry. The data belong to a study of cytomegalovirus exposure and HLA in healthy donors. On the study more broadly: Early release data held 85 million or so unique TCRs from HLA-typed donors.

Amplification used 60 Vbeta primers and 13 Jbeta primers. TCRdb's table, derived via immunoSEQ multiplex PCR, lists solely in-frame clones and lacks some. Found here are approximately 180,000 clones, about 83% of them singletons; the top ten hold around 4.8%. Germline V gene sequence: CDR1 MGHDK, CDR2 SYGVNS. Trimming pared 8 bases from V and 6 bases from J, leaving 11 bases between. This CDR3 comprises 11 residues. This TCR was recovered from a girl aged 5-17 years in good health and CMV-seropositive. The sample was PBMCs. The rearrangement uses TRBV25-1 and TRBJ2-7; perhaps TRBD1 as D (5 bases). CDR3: CASQGFGEQYF. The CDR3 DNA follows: TGTGCCAGCCAGGGTTTCGGCGAGCAGTACTTC.